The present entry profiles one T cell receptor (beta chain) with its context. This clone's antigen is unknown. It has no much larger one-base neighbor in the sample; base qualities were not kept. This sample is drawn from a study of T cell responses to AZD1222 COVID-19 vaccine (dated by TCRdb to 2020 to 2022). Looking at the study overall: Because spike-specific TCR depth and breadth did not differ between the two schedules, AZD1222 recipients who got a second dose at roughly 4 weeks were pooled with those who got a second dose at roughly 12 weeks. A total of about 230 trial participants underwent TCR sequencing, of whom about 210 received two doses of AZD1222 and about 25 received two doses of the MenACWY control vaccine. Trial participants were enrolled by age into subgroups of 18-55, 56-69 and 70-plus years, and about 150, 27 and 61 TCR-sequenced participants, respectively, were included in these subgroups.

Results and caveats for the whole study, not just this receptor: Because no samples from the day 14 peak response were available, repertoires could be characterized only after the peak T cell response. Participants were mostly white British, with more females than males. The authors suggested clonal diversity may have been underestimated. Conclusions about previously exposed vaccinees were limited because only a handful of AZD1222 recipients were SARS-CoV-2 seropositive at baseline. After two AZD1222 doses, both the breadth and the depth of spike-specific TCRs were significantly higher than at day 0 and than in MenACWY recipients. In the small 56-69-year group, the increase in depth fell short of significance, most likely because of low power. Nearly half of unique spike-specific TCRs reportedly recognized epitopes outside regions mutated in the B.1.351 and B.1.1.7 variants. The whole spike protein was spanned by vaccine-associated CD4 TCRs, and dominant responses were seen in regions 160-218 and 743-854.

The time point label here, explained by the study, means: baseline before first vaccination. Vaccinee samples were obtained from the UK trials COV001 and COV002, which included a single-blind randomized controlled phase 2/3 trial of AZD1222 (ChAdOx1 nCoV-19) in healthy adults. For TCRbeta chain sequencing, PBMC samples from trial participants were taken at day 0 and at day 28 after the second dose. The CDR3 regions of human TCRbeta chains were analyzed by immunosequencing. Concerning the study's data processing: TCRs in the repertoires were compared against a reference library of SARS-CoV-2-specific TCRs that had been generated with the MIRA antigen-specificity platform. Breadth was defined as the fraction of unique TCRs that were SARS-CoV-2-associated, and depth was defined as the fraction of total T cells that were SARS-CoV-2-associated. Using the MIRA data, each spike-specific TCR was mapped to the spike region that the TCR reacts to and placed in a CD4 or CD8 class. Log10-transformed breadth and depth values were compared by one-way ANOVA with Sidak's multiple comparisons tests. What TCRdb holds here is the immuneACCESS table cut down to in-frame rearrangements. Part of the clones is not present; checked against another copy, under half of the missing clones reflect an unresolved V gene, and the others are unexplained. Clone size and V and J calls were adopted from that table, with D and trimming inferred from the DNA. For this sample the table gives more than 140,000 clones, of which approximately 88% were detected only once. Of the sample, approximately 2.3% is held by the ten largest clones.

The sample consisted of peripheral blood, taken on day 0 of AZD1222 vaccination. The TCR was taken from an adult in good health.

The nucleotide sequence is TGTGCCAGCAGTTACGACCGGACGGGGAACACTGAAGCTTTCTTT. It encodes CASSYDRTGNTEAFF. The rearranged chain carries TRBV6-5 and TRBJ1-1; the D gene assignment is ambiguous. From the cysteine through the phenylalanine, the CDR3 covers 15 amino acids. The DNA shown is the 45-base CDR3, in frame from base 1. Trimming removed 2 bases from V and 1 base from J, leaving 11 bases between the germline ends. The germline V gene specifies MNHEY as CDR1 and SVGAGI as CDR2.